One and the same sample provided the 23 T cell receptor beta chains below, sequenced in a study of cytomegalovirus exposure and HLA in healthy donors. Use of 60 Vbeta and 13 Jbeta primers characterized the PCR. Only in-frame clones appear in the TCRdb table, and some are missing; sequencing was by immunoSEQ multiplex PCR. The sample includes some 250,000 clones, approximately 81% of them seen just once. The material sequenced was PBMCs. These receptors all come from a woman in her fifties or sixties in good health and CMV-seropositive.

This clone has a handful of counts. V and J are TRBV6-6 and TRBJ2-1; no reliable D call. Trimming shortened V by 4 bases and J by 7 bases, and 11 bases separated the two germline ends. The CDR3 contains 13 residues. From germline, CDR1 is MNHNY and CDR2 SVGAGI (reference sequence). CDR3 protein: CASSSREVNEQFF. DNA of the CDR3: TGTGCCAGCAGTTCCAGAGAGGTGAATGAGCAGTTCTTC.

The chain employs TRBV5-1 and TRBJ2-2; D is ambiguous. The CDR3 length is 13 residues. The germline CDR1 and CDR2 sequences are SGHRS and YFSETQ. V lost 0 bases, J lost 3 bases, and 3 bases lay in between. The CDR3 loop reads CASSLAHTGELFF. The DNA for the CDR3 is TGCGCCAGCAGCTTGGCTCACACCGGGGAGCTGTTTTTT.

The J gene is TRBJ1-2, the V gene TRBV30; the match to TRBD1 covers 7 bases. V shed 8 bases, J shed 8 bases, and the junction held 11 bases outside the gene matches. Germline CDR1 and CDR2: GTSNPN and SVGIG (reference sequence). CDR3 length: 12 residues. The CDR3 sequence: CATGDRESGYTF. CDR3 coding DNA: TGTGCCACAGGTGACAGGGAAAGCGGCTACACCTTC.

This sequence joins TRBV6-5 and TRBJ1-1, with D tentatively TRBD1 (5 bases). The CDR3 runs 15 residues. V was pared by 4 bases and J by 1 base, with 13 bases between. The germline V gene encodes CDR1 MNHEY and CDR2 SVGAGI. The CDR3 DNA is TGTGCCAGCAGTTCCGCAGGGAGGGCGAACACTGAAGCTTTCTTT. Protein product: CASSSAGRANTEAFF.

This sequence joins TRBV6-5 and TRBJ2-7; 7 nucleotides match TRBD1. This CDR3 contains 13 residues. Trimming cost V 5 bases and J 2 bases; bases outside gene matches: 3. Germline values: CDR1 MNHEY, CDR2 SVGAGI. CDR3 nucleotide sequence: TGTGCCAGCAGTCCCGGGACAGCCTACGAGCAGTACTTC. As protein: CASSPGTAYEQYF.

The chain employs TRBV29-1 and TRBJ1-5, with 8 bases aligning to TRBD1. J was trimmed by 3 bases and V by 4 bases; bases with no gene match: 2. The CDR3 spans 13 residues. CDR1 and CDR2 (germline): SQVTM, ANQGSEA. The CDR3 loop reads CSVGTGNNQPQHF. The CDR3 DNA reads TGCAGCGTTGGGACAGGGAACAATCAGCCCCAGCATTTT.

The V call is TRBV19, the J call TRBJ1-1, with D tentatively TRBD1 (5 bases). This CDR3 has 13 residues. Germline loops: CDR1 LNHDA, CDR2 SQIVND (reference sequence). Trimming cost V 3 bases and J 7 bases, with 12 bases left between them. DNA for the CDR3: TGTGCCAGTAGTATGGATACAGGTGATGAAGCTTTCTTT. Translating it yields CASSMDTGDEAFF.

This clone turned up a few times. V and J are TRBV29-1 and TRBJ1-2, with TRBD1 matching 10 bases. Germline CDR1 is SQVTM and CDR2 is ANQGSEA. The CDR3 has 17 residues. V gave up 8 bases and J gave up 0 bases; unmatched junction bases: 15. The CDR3 loop is CSFSGTGALRANYGYTF. DNA for the CDR3: TGCAGCTTTTCCGGGACAGGGGCACTCAGAGCTAACTATGGCTACACCTTC.

This clone was observed a handful of times. The chain couples TRBV5-4 to TRBJ2-1, with 10 positions matching TRBD1. Trimming removed 3 bases from V and 5 bases from J; junction bases left unmatched: 8. Germline loops: CDR1 SGHNT, CDR2 YYREEE (reference sequence). This CDR3 region has 16 residues. CDR3 residues: CASSSSGTGVDNEQFF. The DNA for the CDR3 is TGTGCCAGCAGCTCCTCCGGGACAGGGGTGGACAATGAGCAGTTCTTC. The full variable domain, rest sourced from reference TRBV5-4 and TRBJ2-1, is ETGVTQSPTHLIKTRGQQVTLRCSSQSGHNTVSWYQQALGQGPQFIFQYYREEENGRGNFPPRFSGLQFPNYSSELNVNALELDDSALYLCASSSSGTGVDNEQFFGPGTRLTVL.

The chain joins TRBV5-1 to TRBJ1-1, with D possibly TRBD1 on 6 matching bases. Trimming removed 0 bases from V and 1 base from J, with 13 bases in between. Per germline, CDR1 SGHRS and CDR2 YFSETQ. The CDR3 is made up of 16 amino acids. The CDR3 sequence: CASSLAPRGSNTEAFF. CDR3 nucleotides: TGCGCCAGCAGCTTGGCCCCCAGGGGCTCGAACACTGAAGCTTTCTTT.

The genes are TRBV2 and TRBJ2-7; D gene unclear. V lost 4 bases and J 2 bases, leaving 9 bases between the germline ends. Germline-derived CDR1 and CDR2 are SNHLY and FYNNEI. The CDR3 spans 13 residues. The CDR3, as DNA: TGTGCCAGCAGTGGGGCCTTTCCCTACGAGCAGTACTTC. Amino acids: CASSGAFPYEQYF.

The V call is TRBV19, the J call TRBJ1-1; 10 nucleotides align to TRBD1. Per germline, CDR1 LNHDA and CDR2 SQIVND (reference sequence). The CDR3 has 15 amino acids. V dropped 5 bases and J dropped 7; count of bases not matched to a gene: 10. The CDR3 bases are TGTGCCAGTAGTTCCCGGGACAGGGGCCGCGTTGAAGCTTTCTTT. It encodes CASSSRDRGRVEAFF.

The chain has TRBV7-3 and TRBJ1-1; D gene uncertain. In germline, CDR1 is SGHTA, CDR2 FQGTGA. V was trimmed by 1 base and J by 7 bases, leaving 10 bases between them. The CDR3 runs 13 residues. In DNA, the CDR3 is TGTGCCAGCAGCTTAAAGGGCGGGAGTGAAGCTTTCTTT. This encodes CASSLKGGSEAFF.

In its sample, this clone was seen once. This chain links TRBV7-6 with TRBJ2-1; 8 bases are a match to TRBD1. This CDR3 contains 12 residues. With V trimmed by 5 bases and J by 10 bases, 4 bases remained unmatched. Per the germline V gene, CDR1 is SGHVS and CDR2 is FNYEAQ. In DNA, the CDR3 is TGTGCCAGCAGCCCCTACAGGGGGGAGCAGTTCTTC. Residues: CASSPYRGEQFF.

CDR3 DNA: TGCGCCAGCAGCTTGTCAGGGTTGGGTAATGGGGTTTCACCCCTCCACTTT. Amino acid sequence: CASSLSGLGNGVSPLHF. The chain uses TRBV5-1 and TRBJ1-6, with D maybe TRBD1 (5 bases). The V end was cut by 1 base, the J end by 9 bases, with 20 bases between. Germline assignment: CDR1 SGHRS and CDR2 YFSETQ. The CDR3 has 17 residues.

This chain connects TRBV7-9 to TRBJ1-3; tentatively, D is TRBD1 (6 bases). The CDR3 extends over 14 amino acids. Germline CDR1 SEHNR, CDR2 FQNEAQ (reference sequence). Trimming cost V 6 bases and J 4 bases, with 13 bases left between them. The CDR3 DNA is TGTGCCAGCAGTTTGGACAGTGAGGGAAACACCATATATTTT. Translation: CASSLDSEGNTIYF.

V is TRBV5-1 and J is TRBJ2-7, with TRBD2 identical over 10 bases. The CDR3 loop spans 15 amino acids. V was clipped by 4 bases and J by 0 bases; unmatched bases: 4. Germline V gene data show CDR1 as SGHRS and CDR2 as YFSETQ. CDR3 in amino acids: CASSPTSGVSYEQYF. CDR3 coding DNA: TGCGCCAGCAGCCCTACTAGCGGGGTCTCCTACGAGCAGTACTTC.

The chain uses TRBV9 and TRBJ1-3; D remains unclear. The CDR3 length is 15 residues. Germline V gene data show CDR1 as SGDLS and CDR2 as YYNGEE. V lost 0 bases to trimming and J lost 3 bases, with 10 bases between them. The CDR3 is CASSVDLDFGNTIYF. The CDR3 region has the DNA TGTGCCAGCAGCGTAGATTTAGATTTTGGAAACACCATATATTTT. Complete variable domain (other parts from reference TRBV9 and TRBJ1-3): DSGVTQTPKHLITATGQRVTLRCSPRSGDLSVYWYQQSLDQGLQFLIQYYNGEERAKGNILERFSAQQFPDLHSELNLSSLELGDSALYFCASSVDLDFGNTIYFGEGSWLTVV.

This rearrangement joins TRBV7-9 to TRBJ1-5; D gene unclear. V lost 6 bases to trimming and J lost 0 bases, with 12 bases between them. The CDR3 is made up of 15 amino acids. Germline V gene lookup returns CDR1 SEHNR and CDR2 FQNEAQ (reference sequence). The CDR3 sequence is CASSKPGDSNQPQHF. For the CDR3, the DNA is TGTGCCAGCAGTAAACCAGGTGATAGCAATCAGCCCCAGCATTTT.

This clone was seen a few times. V usage is TRBV6-1 and J usage is TRBJ2-5; TRBD2 matches at 13 bases. Near its end, the DNA agrees better with TRBJ2-7, so the J call may be wrong. This CDR3 has 16 amino acids. Germline V CDR1 and CDR2: MNHNS, SASEGT. Here the CDR3 reads CASSGTSGRATYEQYF. The CDR3 DNA sequence: TGTGCCAGCAGTGGGACTAGCGGGAGAGCAACCTACGAGCAGTACTTC.

This clone was picked up one time. The chain carries TRBV25-1 and TRBJ1-2; D ambiguous. Trimming took off 1 base at V and 8 bases at J, with 14 bases between the two ends. Germline CDR1 is MGHDK and CDR2 is SYGVNS. This CDR3 contains 14 residues. CDR3 region: CASSESGGRRGYTF. The CDR3 DNA follows: TGTGCCAGCAGTGAATCAGGAGGGCGTCGGGGCTACACCTTC.

The table lists this clone with a few counts. The V gene is TRBV6-6, the J gene TRBJ2-5, with D maybe TRBD1 (5 bases). V lost 10 bases to trimming and J lost 7 bases, with 13 bases between them. CDR3 length: 11 amino acids. The V gene's germline CDR1 is MNHNY and CDR2 SVGAGI (reference sequence). The CDR3 loop is CATTGFSTQYF. The CDR3 nucleotides read TGTGCCACAACAGGATTCTCGACCCAGTACTTC.

The J gene is TRBJ2-3, the V gene TRBV6-6, with 7 nucleotides matching TRBD2. CDR3 size: 15 residues. V shed 8 bases, J shed 0 bases, and the junction held 8 bases outside the gene matches. In germline, CDR1 is MNHNY, CDR2 SVGAGI (reference sequence). The CDR3 bases are TGTGCCAGCCTATTTAGCGGGCAAAGCACAGATACGCAGTATTTT. It yields the protein CASLFSGQSTDTQYF.